Each of the 17 T cell receptor beta chains below was sequenced from the same sample in a study of T cells after yellow fever vaccination. A single record per CDR3 protein comes from TCRdb applying MiXCR to the 5' RACE reads. Seen here are some 340,000 distinct CDR3 sequences, roughly a tenth observed once, and the top ten hold under 4%. The sample was CD4+ T cells sorted from PBMCs, taken 45 days after the yellow fever booster vaccination. These receptors were collected from a man younger than 35 who received the YFV17D yellow fever vaccine.

The CDR3 reads CSVRQGAAETQYF. The DNA of the CDR3 is TGCAGCGTTCGCCAGGGGGCTGCGGAGACCCAGTACTTC. The chain joins TRBV29-1 to TRBJ2-5, with 8 bases aligning to TRBD1. With 5 bases clipped from V and 5 bases from J, the junction kept 7 bases outside the gene matches. The CDR3 loop spans 13 amino acids. CDR1 and CDR2 (germline): SQVTM, ANQGSEA.

This clonotype was counted ten times or more. The J gene is TRBJ2-3, the V gene TRBV2; D is undetermined. The V gene lost 0 bases and the J gene lost 6 bases, with 4 bases spanning the gap. The CDR3 totals 12 residues. In germline, CDR1 is SNHLY, CDR2 FYNNEI. The CDR3 loop is CASSEARDTQYF. For the CDR3, the DNA is TGTGCCAGCAGTGAAGCCCGGGATACGCAGTATTTT.

The chain links TRBV12-3 or TRBV12-4 to TRBJ1-5; TRBD1 might be the D (5 bases). The CDR3 is made up of 13 amino acids. V lost 5 bases and J lost 6, with 11 bases in between. The CDR3 DNA reads TGTGCCAGCAGTGGGGGTGACGGTCAGCCCCAGCATTTT. Amino acid sequence: CASSGGDGQPQHF.

The chain recombines TRBV7-6 with TRBJ2-2, with a possible D match to TRBD1 (6 bases). Looked up from germline, CDR1 is SGHVS and CDR2 is FNYEAQ. There are 14 residues in the CDR3. Trimming removed 3 bases from V and 6 bases from J, with 11 bases in between. The CDR3 protein is CASSLPAGAGELFF. The CDR3, as DNA: TGTGCCAGCAGCTTGCCCGCAGGGGCCGGGGAGCTGTTTTTT.

The chain carries TRBV28 and TRBJ1-1; 9 positions match TRBD1. The CDR3 runs 15 residues. V lost 4 bases and J lost 5; bases outside the gene matches: 8. Germline CDR1 is MDHEN and CDR2 is SYDVKM. The CDR3 sequence is CASSSGDREATEAFF. The CDR3 DNA is TGTGCCAGCAGTTCAGGGGACAGGGAGGCGACTGAAGCTTTCTTT.

In this sample, this clonotype turned up many times. V gene TRBV7-3 combines with J gene TRBJ1-3, with TRBD1 identical over 9 bases. CDR1 and CDR2 (germline): SGHTA, FQGTGA. J gave up 7 bases and V 3 bases, and 4 bases lay outside the gene matches. This CDR3 region has 14 residues. The CDR3: CASSLGQGGNTIYF. CDR3 DNA: TGTGCCAGCAGCTTGGGACAGGGCGGTAACACCATATATTTT. Supplemented by reference TRBV7-3 and TRBJ1-3, the full variable domain reads GAGVSQTPSNKVTEKGKYVELRCDPISGHTALYWYRQSLGQGPEFLIYFQGTGAADDSGLPNDRFFAVRPEGSVSTLKIQRTERGDSAVYLCASSLGQGGNTIYFGEGSWLTVV.

In this sample, this clonotype turned up a few times. This rearrangement joins TRBV5-1 to TRBJ1-2, with D possibly matching TRBD1 (6 bases). The germline CDR1 and CDR2 sequences are SGHRS and YFSETQ. CDR3 length: 14 amino acids. Trimming removed 3 bases at V and 3 bases at J, with 12 bases between. DNA of the CDR3: TGCGCCAGCAGCTCGACCGGGACACACTATGGCTACACCTTC. Amino acid sequence: CASSSTGTHYGYTF. The full variable domain, with the rest looked up from reference TRBV5-1 and TRBJ1-2, is KAGVTQTPRYLIKTRGQQVTLSCSPISGHRSVSWYQQTPGQGLQFLFEYFSETQRNKGNFPGRFSGRQFSNSRSEMNVSTLELGDSALYLCASSSTGTHYGYTFGSGTRLTVV.

V usage is TRBV5-1 and J usage is TRBJ2-7, with 8 nucleotides matching TRBD2. This CDR3 has 14 amino acids. Per germline, CDR1 SGHRS and CDR2 YFSETQ. V dropped 7 bases and J dropped 2; count of bases not matched to a gene: 8. This CDR3 is CASGTSAPTYEQYF. The CDR3 DNA reads TGCGCCAGCGGGACTAGTGCCCCAACCTACGAGCAGTACTTC.

This clonotype came up many times. The J gene is TRBJ1-4, the V gene TRBV6-6; D remains unclear. The germline CDR1 and CDR2 sequences are MNHNY and SVGAGI (reference sequence). Trimming removed 8 bases from V and 0 bases from J, with 16 bases in between. The CDR3 extends over 16 amino acids. In DNA form, the CDR3 reads TGTGCCAGCCATTCAAACGACGGCACAACTAATGAAAAACTGTTTTTT. This gives the protein CASHSNDGTTNEKLFF.

In this sample, this clonotype turned up many times. The J gene is TRBJ2-6, the V gene TRBV5-1; D is perhaps TRBD2 (6 bases). The CDR3 totals 16 residues. The germline V gene has CDR1 SGHRS and CDR2 YFSETQ. V was trimmed by 5 bases and J by 2 bases, leaving 14 bases between them. The CDR3 bases are TGCGCCAGCAGACCGGGCGGGGCGGCTGGGGCCAACGTCCTGACTTTC. Translating it yields CASRPGGAAGANVLTF.

In this sample, this clonotype turned up many times. The chain links TRBV7-2 to TRBJ2-1; 8 bases match TRBD1. Germline-derived CDR1 and CDR2 are SGHTA and FQGNSA. There are 16 residues in the CDR3. V shed 5 bases, J shed 3 bases, and the junction held 9 bases outside the gene matches. The CDR3 is CASSPFSGQDYNEQFF. DNA for the CDR3: TGTGCCAGCAGCCCCTTTTCGGGACAGGACTACAATGAGCAGTTCTTC.

This clonotype was counted only a few times. CDR3 sequence: CASSPFHGPNQPQHF. The CDR3 DNA is TGCGCCAGCAGTCCTTTCCACGGGCCGAATCAGCCCCAGCATTTT. This chain links TRBV5-1 with TRBJ1-5, with D hard to call. The CDR3 is 15 residues long. Trimming took off 5 bases at V and 4 bases at J, with 16 bases between the two ends. CDR1 is SGHRS and CDR2 is YFSETQ in the germline V gene.

This clonotype was seen only a few times. The chain couples TRBV7-9 to TRBJ1-2; D gene ambiguous. The CDR3 contains 14 residues. CDR1 and CDR2 from the germline V gene are SEHNR and FQNEAQ (reference sequence). The V end lost 7 bases, the J end lost 0 bases, and 12 bases lay between the germline ends. CDR3 coding DNA: TGTGCCAGCATACACCTGCCCCCTAACTATGGCTACACCTTC. This codes for CASIHLPPNYGYTF.

V gene TRBV5-1 combines with J gene TRBJ2-1, with 7 positions matching TRBD1. Germline trimming cut 4 bases from V and 7 bases from J; bases unmatched to any gene: 5. This CDR3 is built from 13 residues. Germline V gene sequence: CDR1 SGHRS, CDR2 YFSETQ. The CDR3 here is CASSQRDSNEQFF. CDR3 DNA sequence: TGCGCCAGCAGCCAACGGGACAGTAATGAGCAGTTCTTC.

This chain joins TRBV7-6 and TRBJ1-1; D remains ambiguous. The V end lost 4 bases, the J end lost 10 bases, and 16 bases lay between the germline ends. The germline V gene has CDR1 SGHVS and CDR2 FNYEAQ. This CDR3 has 13 amino acids. The CDR3 loop is CASSSPGRDAAFF. The DNA of the CDR3 is TGTGCCAGCAGCTCCCCAGGACGGGATGCAGCTTTCTTT.

The chain couples TRBV7-3 to TRBJ2-1, with TRBD1 matching over 9 bases. Germline V lookup: CDR1 SGHTA, CDR2 FQGTGA. CDR3 size: 15 residues. V trimming: 5 bases; J trimming: 4 bases; junction bases outside the gene matches: 6. DNA for the CDR3: TGTGCCAGCAGCACAGCCGGGACAGGGTACAATGAGCAGTTCTTC. Residues: CASSTAGTGYNEQFF.

This clonotype was detected a few times. CDR3 coding DNA: TGTGCCAGCAGGACTAGCGGGGGGCTCGAGACCCAGTACTTC. Protein product: CASRTSGGLETQYF. The chain employs TRBV13 and TRBJ2-5; 13 nucleotides align to TRBD2. Germline V gene data show CDR1 as PRHDT and CDR2 as FYEKMQ (reference sequence). The CDR3 runs 14 residues. The trim removed 6 bases at V and 5 bases at J, leaving 3 bases unmatched.